The next 28 T cell receptor beta chains were all read from a single sample in a study of beta chain features in type 1 diabetes. Sequencing targeted expressed TCRB transcripts, as all isolated RNA had been reverse transcribed. Profiled with immunoSEQ multiplex PCR; TCRdb holds only in-frame clones, not every one. The sample includes about 410,000 clones, approximately 15% seen only once; the top ten take 0.03% to 0.04%. The specimen sequenced was naive CD4+ T cells from blood. The receptors stem from a man aged 25-40 years in good health.

V gene TRBV9 combines with J gene TRBJ1-1; TRBD1 is a possible D gene (6 bases). Germline loops: CDR1 SGDLS, CDR2 YYNGEE. The V end lost 0 bases, the J end lost 3 bases, and 12 bases lay between the germline ends. The CDR3 has 15 residues. The chain's CDR3 is CASSVVQGGDTEAFF. In DNA form, the CDR3 reads TGTGCCAGCAGCGTAGTACAGGGCGGCGACACTGAAGCTTTCTTT.

This clone was detected a few times. The chain recombines TRBV7-9 with TRBJ2-3; D is unresolved. Germline values: CDR1 SEHNR, CDR2 FQNEAQ (reference sequence). The CDR3 is 14 amino acids. V was shortened by 4 bases and J by 2 bases, with 10 bases between the two germline ends. DNA for the CDR3: TGTGCCAGCAGCTATGGACGGGCCACAGATACGCAGTATTTT. Its translation: CASSYGRATDTQYF.

The chain couples TRBV6-4 to TRBJ1-2; D gene uncertain. V was cut by 0 bases and J by 8 bases, with 13 bases left in between. The CDR3 has 14 amino acids. The V gene's germline CDR1 is MRHNA and CDR2 SNTAGT. The CDR3 region is CASSDSIGRVGYTF. CDR3 coding DNA: TGTGCCAGCAGTGACTCGATAGGGAGGGTCGGCTACACCTTC.

In this sample, this clone turned up a few times. This rearrangement joins TRBV4-3 to TRBJ2-2; D is perhaps TRBD2 (5 bases). V lost 4 bases and J lost 5, with 11 bases in between. The CDR3 extends over 14 amino acids. The germline CDR1 and CDR2 sequences are LGHNA and YSLEER. CDR3: CASSLLLETGELFF. For the CDR3, the DNA is TGCGCCAGCAGCCTCCTACTAGAGACCGGGGAGCTGTTTTTT.

The chain links TRBV7-8 to TRBJ2-1; the D call may be TRBD1 or TRBD2 (6 bases each). This CDR3 is built from 18 residues. V lost 2 bases and J lost 0, with 17 bases in between. Germline-derived CDR1 and CDR2 are SGHVS and FQNEAQ. In nucleotides, the CDR3 is TGTGCCAGCAGCTTATGGGGGGCCCTCACAAGCTCCTACAATGAGCAGTTCTTC. Amino acids: CASSLWGALTSSYNEQFF.

This clone was seen only a few times. This rearrangement joins TRBV9 to TRBJ1-1; D is unresolved. V was trimmed by 4 bases and J by 0 bases, leaving 13 bases between them. The length of the CDR3 is 15 residues. Germline V gene lookup returns CDR1 SGDLS and CDR2 YYNGEE. DNA for the CDR3: TGTGCCAGCAGCCCCTCTATCCAGATGAACACTGAAGCTTTCTTT. Amino acid sequence: CASSPSIQMNTEAFF.

The V gene is TRBV4-3, the J gene TRBJ2-1, with TRBD2 identical over 8 bases. Germline CDR1 and CDR2: LGHNA and YSLEER. The CDR3 totals 20 residues. J gave up 1 base and V 0 bases, and 14 bases lay outside the gene matches. CDR3 sequence (DNA): TGCGCCAGCAGCCAAGAGCTGGTGACTAGCGTATTACCTTCCTACAATGAGCAGTTCTTC. It is translated as CASSQELVTSVLPSYNEQFF.

The J gene is TRBJ2-1, the V gene TRBV7-2; D uncertain. Germline V gene data show CDR1 as SGHTA and CDR2 as FQGNSA. The CDR3 extends over 12 amino acids. Trimming removed 2 bases at V and 10 bases at J, with 9 bases between. CDR3 amino acids: CASSLNPAEQFF. The CDR3 DNA sequence: TGTGCCAGCAGCTTAAACCCAGCGGAGCAGTTCTTC.

This clone was detected only a few times. The rearrangement uses TRBV30 and TRBJ1-2, with D unclear. Trimming shortened V by 1 base and J by 8 bases, and 20 bases separated the two germline ends. CDR1 is GTSNPN and CDR2 is SVGIG in the germline V gene (reference sequence). The CDR3 sequence is 15 residues long. CDR3 loop: CAWSDFGVNPWGYTF. The CDR3 nucleotides are TGTGCCTGGAGTGACTTCGGTGTGAATCCTTGGGGCTACACCTTC. Supplemented by reference TRBV30 and TRBJ1-2, the full variable domain reads SQTIHQWPATLVQPVGSPLSLECTVEGTSNPNLYWYRQAAGRGLQLLFYSVGIGQISSEVPQNLSASRPQDRQFILSSKKLLLSDSGFYLCAWSDFGVNPWGYTFGSGTRLTVV.

This clone was seen more than once but under ten times. J is TRBJ2-3 and V is TRBV11-2, with D unclear. CDR3 length equals 15 residues. The germline V and J ends were trimmed by 3 bases and 2 bases, with 12 bases remaining between them. The germline CDR1 and CDR2 sequences are SGHAT and FQNNGV. Here the CDR3 DNA reads TGTGCCAGCAGCTTCTCCGGGCTTACCACAGATACGCAGTATTTT. As protein: CASSFSGLTTDTQYF.

The J gene is TRBJ2-7, the V gene TRBV9; 7 nucleotides agree with TRBD1. Per germline, CDR1 SGDLS and CDR2 YYNGEE. The CDR3 runs 15 residues. Unmatched junction bases numbered 9, after V lost 4 bases and J lost 2 bases. In nucleotides, the CDR3 is TGTGCCAGCAGCCCCTACCGGGACAGCGCCTACGAGCAGTACGTC. It is translated as CASSPYRDSAYEQYV.

This clone was seen only a few times. The J gene is TRBJ2-3, the V gene TRBV18, with no clear D. The CDR3 runs to 15 residues. The germline gives CDR1 KGHSH, CDR2 LQKENI. V dropped 4 bases and J dropped 2 bases, with 13 bases sitting between them. The CDR3 is CASSHDMTNTDTQYF. As DNA, the CDR3 is TGTGCCAGCTCACACGATATGACGAACACAGATACGCAGTATTTT. Combining the CDR3 with reference TRBV18 and TRBJ2-3 gives the whole variable domain NAGVMQNPRHLVRRRGQEARLRCSPMKGHSHVYWYRQLPEEGLKFMVYLQKENIIDESGMPKERFSAEFPKEGPSILRIQQVVRGDSAAYFCASSHDMTNTDTQYFGPGTRLTVL.

The DNA of the CDR3 is TGTGCCTGGAGTGTCAAGTCTGGGGCCAACGTCCTGACTTTC. This translates into CAWSVKSGANVLTF. The chain uses TRBV30 and TRBJ2-6; D remains unclear. V lost 0 bases and J 1 base, leaving 4 bases between the germline ends. Germline lookup yields CDR1 GTSNPN and CDR2 SVGIG (reference sequence). This CDR3 comprises 14 residues.

CDR3 residues: CASSQKIGGSGQPQHF. The CDR3 DNA sequence: TGTGCCAGCAGCCAAAAGATTGGAGGGAGTGGTCAGCCCCAGCATTTT. This rearrangement joins TRBV4-2 to TRBJ1-5, with no clear D. V was trimmed by 2 bases and J by 6 bases, leaving 17 bases between them. The CDR3 is made up of 16 amino acids. Germline V CDR1 and CDR2: LGHNA, YNFKEQ.

This clone was seen more than once but under ten times. The chain couples TRBV19 to TRBJ1-1; unclear D gene. The CDR3 sequence is 14 residues long. V was trimmed by 4 bases and J by 5 bases, leaving 14 bases between them. The germline gives CDR1 LNHDA, CDR2 SQIVND (reference sequence). The CDR3 loop is CASSRAWEGTEAFF. DNA for the CDR3: TGTGCCAGTAGTAGGGCCTGGGAAGGAACTGAAGCTTTCTTT.

This clone was found a few times. The chain has TRBV6-5 and TRBJ2-4; 7 bases agree with TRBD2. V was clipped by 2 bases and J by 0 bases; unmatched bases: 4. The length of the CDR3 is 16 residues. Germline CDR1 reads MNHEY; CDR2 reads SVGAGI. The CDR3 region is CASSYGGEGAKNIQYF. The CDR3 nucleotides read TGTGCCAGCAGTTACGGAGGGGAGGGAGCCAAAAACATTCAGTACTTC.

This clone was counted a few times. J is TRBJ2-5 and V is TRBV5-4, with 8 bases identical to TRBD1. The junction had 6 bases not matched to a gene; V was cut back by 4 bases and J by 4 bases. Germline V gives CDR1 SGHNT, CDR2 YYREEE (reference sequence). The CDR3 extends over 14 amino acids. CDR3 sequence: CASSGADRAETQYF. The CDR3 nucleotides read TGTGCCAGCAGCGGAGCGGACAGGGCAGAGACCCAGTACTTC. The whole variable domain, remainder taken from reference TRBV5-4 and TRBJ2-5, is ETGVTQSPTHLIKTRGQQVTLRCSSQSGHNTVSWYQQALGQGPQFIFQYYREEENGRGNFPPRFSGLQFPNYSSELNVNALELDDSALYLCASSGADRAETQYFGPGTRLLVL.

This clone occurred a few times. The rearrangement links TRBV9 to TRBJ2-1, with TRBD2 matching over 12 bases. Germline V gene lookup returns CDR1 SGDLS and CDR2 YYNGEE. The junction had 5 bases not matched to a gene; V was cut back by 4 bases and J by 6 bases. CDR3 length: 15 amino acids. In nucleotides, the CDR3 is TGTGCCAGCAGCCCCCGGACTAGCGGGGCCAATGAGCAGTTCTTC. This encodes CASSPRTSGANEQFF.

This clone was counted only a few times. The genes are TRBV5-4 and TRBJ2-1; TRBD1 aligns across 9 bases. J lost 6 bases, V lost 1 base, and 5 bases had no gene match. Germline CDR1 and CDR2: SGHNT and YYREEE (reference sequence). The CDR3 extends over 15 amino acids. The CDR3 reads CASSLRTQGANEQFF. The CDR3 DNA is TGTGCCAGCAGCTTGAGAACACAGGGGGCCAATGAGCAGTTCTTC.

This clone was picked up a small number of times. The genes are TRBV4-3 and TRBJ1-4, with D perhaps matching TRBD1 (5 bases). The CDR3 is 16 amino acids. Trimming removed 0 bases at V and 8 bases at J, with 16 bases between. Germline CDR1 LGHNA, CDR2 YSLEER. The chain's CDR3 is CASSQEPSRTFEKLFF. CDR3 nucleotides: TGCGCCAGCAGCCAAGAACCCTCAAGGACATTCGAAAAACTGTTTTTT.

The rearrangement uses TRBV7-9 and TRBJ2-2, with TRBD2 as a possible D gene (7 bases). Looked up from germline, CDR1 is SEHNR and CDR2 is FQNEAQ (reference sequence). The CDR3 extends over 14 amino acids. The V gene lost 11 bases and the J gene lost 2 bases, with 15 bases spanning the gap. CDR3 sequence: CAGGRGRNTGELFF. CDR3 nucleotide sequence: TGTGCCGGTGGGCGGGGGCGAAACACCGGGGAGCTGTTTTTT.

This chain uses TRBV9 with TRBJ2-1, with 9 positions matching TRBD2. The CDR3 is 15 amino acids. Germline values: CDR1 SGDLS, CDR2 YYNGEE. With 2 bases clipped from V and 4 bases from J, the junction kept 4 bases outside the gene matches. The CDR3 DNA reads TGTGCCAGCAGCGTTAGCGGGGGAGGGTACAATGAGCAGTTCTTC. Encoded protein: CASSVSGGGYNEQFF.

The chain has TRBV11-2 and TRBJ1-2, with a tentative D call TRBD1 (5 bases). The length of the CDR3 is 12 residues. Germline loops: CDR1 SGHAT, CDR2 FQNNGV. The ends were cut back, 4 bases at V and 8 bases at J, with 11 bases in the middle. The CDR3 spells CASSSQGFGYTF. CDR3 nucleotides: TGTGCCAGCAGCTCCCAGGGCTTCGGCTACACCTTC.

The V gene is TRBV10-3, the J gene TRBJ2-3, with 14 bases identical to TRBD2. The CDR3 spans 18 residues. The J segment lost 1 base and the V segment lost 0 bases, leaving 3 bases of the junction unmatched. Looked up from germline, CDR1 is ENHRY and CDR2 is SYGVKD. In DNA, the CDR3 is TGTGCCATCAGTGAGTCTCTGGGACTAGCGGGGGGCACAGATACGCAGTATTTT. Protein: CAISESLGLAGGTDTQYF.

This rearrangement joins TRBV7-2 to TRBJ1-3; possibly TRBD1 for D (6 bases). V lost 7 bases to trimming and J lost 3 bases, with 16 bases between them. Germline V gene lookup returns CDR1 SGHTA and CDR2 FQGNSA. The CDR3 is 15 residues long. CDR3 nucleotide sequence: TGTGCCAGCACCCCAACGGGGGCGAGTGGAAACACCATATATTTT. Translated: CASTPTGASGNTIYF.

This clone showed up just a few times. This chain connects TRBV7-2 to TRBJ2-5, with 7 bases that match TRBD1. The CDR3 is 16 amino acids. CDR1 and CDR2 from the germline V gene are SGHTA and FQGNSA. The J segment lost 6 bases and the V segment lost 5 bases, leaving 15 bases of the junction unmatched. CDR3 in amino acids: CASSSRDSDGLKTQYF. The CDR3 nucleotides are TGTGCCAGCAGCAGCCGGGACAGCGACGGGTTGAAGACCCAGTACTTC.

The table lists this clone with a few counts. J is TRBJ1-2 and V is TRBV29-1, with 8 nucleotides matching TRBD1. The CDR3 loop spans 12 amino acids. Germline lookup yields CDR1 SQVTM and CDR2 ANQGSEA. V lost 4 bases to trimming and J lost 6 bases; unmatched junction nucleotides: 4. DNA of the CDR3: TGCAGCGTTGTGCAGGGGGCGAATGGCTACACCTTC. It specifies CSVVQGANGYTF.

The rearrangement joins TRBV6-5 to TRBJ1-3; D not certain. Germline V gene sequence: CDR1 MNHEY, CDR2 SVGAGI. The CDR3 has 14 residues. Trimming pared 8 bases from V and 0 bases from J, leaving 11 bases between. The DNA of the CDR3 is TGTGCCAGCGGACTGGGCACCTCTGGAAACACCATATATTTT. It specifies CASGLGTSGNTIYF.